Listed here are 9 T cell receptor beta chains from one sample, sequenced in a study of blood T cell repertoires in COVID-19. Using immunoSEQ multiplex PCR, the repertoire was profiled, and TCRdb retains in-frame clones only, with some absent. In the table there are some 100,000 clones, 65% to 80% of which are singletons. Sequenced: peripheral blood. All receptors come from a man in his 70s with acute or convalescent COVID-19.

This rearrangement joins TRBV7-2 to TRBJ1-3; tentative D call: TRBD1 (5 bases). Between the trimmed V and J ends, which lost 5 bases and 1 base, there was a span of 9 bases. Germline V CDR1 and CDR2: SGHTA, FQGNSA. This CDR3 contains 14 residues. The CDR3 loop reads CASSLRGSGNTIYF. CDR3 nucleotides: TGTGCCAGCAGCCTCCGGGGGTCTGGAAACACCATATATTTT.

This clone was counted a single time. The rearrangement links TRBV7-8 to TRBJ2-7; D might be TRBD1 (5 bases). Trimming pared 5 bases from V and 3 bases from J, leaving 20 bases between. This CDR3 has 16 amino acids. Germline V gene data show CDR1 as SGHVS and CDR2 as FQNEAQ. As DNA, the CDR3 is TGTGCCAGCAGCCCTCTATGGGGCCAGGCAGGCTACGAGCAGTACTTC. Translated: CASSPLWGQAGYEQYF.

This sequence joins TRBV7-2 and TRBJ2-1; 8 bases fit TRBD2. There are 15 residues in the CDR3. The ends lost 3 bases at V and 6 bases at J; junction bases unmatched: 7. CDR1 and CDR2 from the germline V gene are SGHTA and FQGNSA. The CDR3 DNA reads as TGTGCCAGCAGCTTCGGCGGGGGGACCCTCAATGAGCAGTTCTTC. Protein: CASSFGGGTLNEQFF. Looking up the rest from reference TRBV7-2 and TRBJ2-1 gives the full variable domain: GAGVSQSPSNKVTEKGKDVELRCDPISGHTALYWYRQSLGQGLEFLIYFQGNSAPDKSGLPSDRFSAERTGGSVSTLTIQRTQQEDSAVYLCASSFGGGTLNEQFFGPGTRLTVL.

V usage is TRBV7-2 and J usage is TRBJ1-2, with 9 nucleotides matching TRBD1. Per the germline V gene, CDR1 is SGHTA and CDR2 is FQGNSA. The J segment lost 7 bases and the V segment lost 3 bases, leaving 3 bases of the junction unmatched. The CDR3 loop spans 13 amino acids. As DNA, the CDR3 is TGTGCCAGCAGCTTCGGACAGGGGCTTGGCTACACCTTC. It is translated as CASSFGQGLGYTF.

The chain carries TRBV9 and TRBJ1-1; 7 bases agree with TRBD1. Germline V gene data show CDR1 as SGDLS and CDR2 as YYNGEE. The CDR3 runs to 17 residues. Trimming took 3 bases from V and 3 from J; bases not matched to a gene: 14. CDR3 loop: CASSALPTGSSYTEAFF. In DNA, the CDR3 is TGTGCCAGCAGCGCGCTCCCGACAGGGTCTTCGTACACTGAAGCTTTCTTT.

This chain uses TRBV2 with TRBJ1-2, with 8 positions matching TRBD1. The CDR3 has 15 amino acids. V shed 10 bases, J shed 3 bases, and the junction held 13 bases outside the gene matches. In germline, CDR1 is SNHLY, CDR2 FYNNEI. This chain's CDR3 is CATEPRGRGYYGYTF. For the CDR3, the DNA is TGTGCCACCGAACCCAGGGGGCGCGGGTACTATGGCTACACCTTC.

This clone was found a few times. The chain carries TRBV28 and TRBJ1-2; 7 bases fit TRBD1. The CDR3 runs 11 residues. Germline CDR1 and CDR2: MDHEN and SYDVKM. The ends lost 5 bases at V and 13 bases at J; junction bases unmatched: 7. CDR3: CASSGSGGRTF. Written as DNA, the CDR3 is TGTGCCAGCAGTGGATCAGGGGGTCGCACCTTC.

The chain employs TRBV9 and TRBJ1-6; a weak D match, TRBD1 (5 bases). Germline CDR1 SGDLS, CDR2 YYNGEE. The V end was cut by 4 bases, the J end by 8 bases, with 16 bases between. The CDR3 consists of 15 residues. This CDR3 reads CASSPGGGTYSPLHF. CDR3 bases: TGTGCCAGCAGCCCCGGCGGGGGGACCTATTCACCCCTCCACTTT.

The rearrangement joins TRBV5-4 to TRBJ1-4; D remains ambiguous. CDR1 is SGHNT, CDR2 YYREEE, per germline (reference sequence). This CDR3 is built from 13 residues. V was cut by 5 bases and J by 6 bases, with 11 bases left in between. This CDR3 reads CASSNQADEKLFF. CDR3 coding DNA: TGTGCCAGCAGTAACCAGGCCGATGAAAAACTGTTTTTT.